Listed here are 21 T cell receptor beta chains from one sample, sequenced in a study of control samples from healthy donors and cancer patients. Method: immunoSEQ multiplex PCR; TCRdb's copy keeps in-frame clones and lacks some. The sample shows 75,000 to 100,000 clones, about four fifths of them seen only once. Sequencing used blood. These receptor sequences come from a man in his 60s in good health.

CDR3 nucleotide sequence: TGCGCCAGCAGCCAAGATCGGCTAGCGGGAGCCTACAATGAGCAGTTCTTC. Amino acid sequence: CASSQDRLAGAYNEQFF. The chain links TRBV4-1 to TRBJ2-1; TRBD2 agrees at 10 bases. The CDR3 has 17 amino acids. The V gene's germline CDR1 is MGHRA and CDR2 YSYEKL. V dropped 0 bases and J dropped 2; count of bases not matched to a gene: 4.

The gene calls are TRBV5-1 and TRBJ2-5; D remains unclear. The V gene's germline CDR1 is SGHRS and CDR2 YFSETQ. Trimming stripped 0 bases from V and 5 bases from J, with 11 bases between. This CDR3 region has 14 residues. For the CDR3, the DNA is TGCGCCAGCAGCTTGGAAGCGTCCAGGGAGACCCAGTACTTC. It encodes CASSLEASRETQYF.

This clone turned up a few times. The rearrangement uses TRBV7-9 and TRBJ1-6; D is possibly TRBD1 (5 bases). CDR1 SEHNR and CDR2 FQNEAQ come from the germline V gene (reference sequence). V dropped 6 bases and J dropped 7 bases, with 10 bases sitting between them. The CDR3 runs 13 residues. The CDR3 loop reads CASRMGGNSPLHF. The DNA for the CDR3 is TGTGCCAGCAGGATGGGGGGGAATTCACCCCTCCACTTT.

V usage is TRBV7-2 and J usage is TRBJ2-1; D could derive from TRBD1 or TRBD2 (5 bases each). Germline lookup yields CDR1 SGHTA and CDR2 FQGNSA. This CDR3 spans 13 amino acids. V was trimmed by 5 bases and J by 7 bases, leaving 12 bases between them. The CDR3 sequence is CASSPGRENEQFF. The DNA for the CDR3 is TGTGCCAGCAGCCCCGGCAGGGAGAATGAGCAGTTCTTC.

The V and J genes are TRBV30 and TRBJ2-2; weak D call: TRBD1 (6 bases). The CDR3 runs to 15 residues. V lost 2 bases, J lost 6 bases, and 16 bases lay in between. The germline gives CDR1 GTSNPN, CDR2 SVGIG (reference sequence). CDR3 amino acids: CAWSKAGAYAGELFF. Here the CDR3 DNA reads TGTGCCTGGAGTAAGGCAGGGGCCTACGCCGGGGAGCTGTTTTTT.

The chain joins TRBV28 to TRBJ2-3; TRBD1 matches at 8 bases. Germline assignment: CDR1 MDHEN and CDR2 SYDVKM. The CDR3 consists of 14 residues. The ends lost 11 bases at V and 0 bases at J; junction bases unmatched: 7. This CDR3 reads CAHKRTGSTDTQYF. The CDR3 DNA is TGTGCCCATAAGAGGACAGGGAGCACAGATACGCAGTATTTT.

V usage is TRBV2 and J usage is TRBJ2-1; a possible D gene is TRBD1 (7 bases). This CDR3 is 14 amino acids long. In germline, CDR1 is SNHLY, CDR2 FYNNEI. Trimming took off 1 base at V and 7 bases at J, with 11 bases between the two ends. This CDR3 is CASSEVRGANEQFF. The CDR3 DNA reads TGTGCCAGCAGTGAAGTCAGGGGGGCGAATGAGCAGTTCTTC.

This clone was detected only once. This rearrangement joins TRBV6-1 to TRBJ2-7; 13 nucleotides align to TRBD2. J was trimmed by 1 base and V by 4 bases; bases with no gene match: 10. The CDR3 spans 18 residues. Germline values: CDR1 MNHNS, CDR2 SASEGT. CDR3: CASSGWTSGGTISYEQYF. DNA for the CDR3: TGTGCCAGCAGTGGCTGGACTAGCGGGGGTACTATTTCCTACGAGCAGTACTTC.

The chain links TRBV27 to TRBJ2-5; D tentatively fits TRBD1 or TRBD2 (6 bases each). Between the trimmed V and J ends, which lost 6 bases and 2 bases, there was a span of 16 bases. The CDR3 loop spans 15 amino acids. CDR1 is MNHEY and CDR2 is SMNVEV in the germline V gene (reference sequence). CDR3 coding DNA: TGTGCCAGCAGGCCTATGGGGGGCTCGCAAGAGACCCAGTACTTC. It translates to CASRPMGGSQETQYF.

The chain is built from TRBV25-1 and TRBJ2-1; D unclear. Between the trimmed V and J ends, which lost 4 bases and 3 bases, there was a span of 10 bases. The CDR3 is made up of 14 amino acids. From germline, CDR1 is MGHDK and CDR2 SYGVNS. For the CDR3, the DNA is TGTGCCAGCAGTGGTCCCCCGGTCTACAATGAGCAGTTCTTC. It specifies CASSGPPVYNEQFF.

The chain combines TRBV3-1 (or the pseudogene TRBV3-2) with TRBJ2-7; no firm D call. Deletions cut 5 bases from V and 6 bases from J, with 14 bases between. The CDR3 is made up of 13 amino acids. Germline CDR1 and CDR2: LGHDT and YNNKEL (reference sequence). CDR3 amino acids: CASSLDPRGEQYF. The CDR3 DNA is TGTGCCAGCAGCTTGGACCCACGAGGCGAGCAGTACTTC.

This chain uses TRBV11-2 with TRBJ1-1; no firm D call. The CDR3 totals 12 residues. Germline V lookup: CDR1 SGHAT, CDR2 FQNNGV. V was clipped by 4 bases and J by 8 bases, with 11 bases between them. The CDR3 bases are TGTGCCAGCAGCTCCGCGGATGTCGAAGCTTTCTTT. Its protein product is CASSSADVEAFF.

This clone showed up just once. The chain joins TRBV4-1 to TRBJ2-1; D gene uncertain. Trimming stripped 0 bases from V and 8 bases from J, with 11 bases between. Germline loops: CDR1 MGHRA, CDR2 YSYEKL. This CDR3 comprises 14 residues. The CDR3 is CASSQDRGSDEQFF. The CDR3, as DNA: TGCGCCAGCAGCCAAGATCGTGGGTCGGATGAGCAGTTCTTC.

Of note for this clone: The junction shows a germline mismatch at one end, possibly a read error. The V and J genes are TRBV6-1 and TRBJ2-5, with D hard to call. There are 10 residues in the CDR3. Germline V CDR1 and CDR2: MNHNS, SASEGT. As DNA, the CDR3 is TGTGCCAGCAGTGAATTGGTCCCCAACTTC. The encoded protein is CASSELVPNF.

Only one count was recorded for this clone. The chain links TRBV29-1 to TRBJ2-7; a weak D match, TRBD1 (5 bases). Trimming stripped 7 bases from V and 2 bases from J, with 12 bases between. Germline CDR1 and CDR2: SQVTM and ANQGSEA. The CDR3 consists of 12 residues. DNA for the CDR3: TGCAGCGCCGGACAAAAAACCTACGAGCAGTACTTC. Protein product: CSAGQKTYEQYF.

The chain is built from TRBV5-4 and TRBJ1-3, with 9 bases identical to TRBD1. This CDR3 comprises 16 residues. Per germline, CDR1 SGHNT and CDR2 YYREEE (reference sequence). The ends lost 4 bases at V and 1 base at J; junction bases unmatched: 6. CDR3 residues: CASSLTGGRSGNTIYF. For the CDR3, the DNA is TGTGCCAGCAGCCTTACAGGGGGCAGGTCTGGAAACACCATATATTTT.

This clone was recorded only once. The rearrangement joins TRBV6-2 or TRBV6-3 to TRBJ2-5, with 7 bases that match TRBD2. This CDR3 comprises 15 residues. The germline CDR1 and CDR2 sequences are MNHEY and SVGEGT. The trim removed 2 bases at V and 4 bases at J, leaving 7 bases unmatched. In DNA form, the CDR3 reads TGTGCCAGCAGTTACGATCGTGCTAGCGGAGAGACCCAGTACTTC. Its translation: CASSYDRASGETQYF.

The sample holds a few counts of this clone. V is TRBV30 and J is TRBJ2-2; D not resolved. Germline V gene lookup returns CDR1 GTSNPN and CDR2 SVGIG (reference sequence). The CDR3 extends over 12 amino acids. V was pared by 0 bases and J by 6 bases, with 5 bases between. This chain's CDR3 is CAWSVSAGELFF. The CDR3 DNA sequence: TGTGCCTGGAGTGTCAGCGCCGGGGAGCTGTTTTTT. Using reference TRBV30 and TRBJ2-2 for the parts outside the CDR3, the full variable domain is SQTIHQWPATLVQPVGSPLSLECTVEGTSNPNLYWYRQAAGRGLQLLFYSVGIGQISSEVPQNLSASRPQDRQFILSSKKLLLSDSGFYLCAWSVSAGELFFGEGSRLTVL.

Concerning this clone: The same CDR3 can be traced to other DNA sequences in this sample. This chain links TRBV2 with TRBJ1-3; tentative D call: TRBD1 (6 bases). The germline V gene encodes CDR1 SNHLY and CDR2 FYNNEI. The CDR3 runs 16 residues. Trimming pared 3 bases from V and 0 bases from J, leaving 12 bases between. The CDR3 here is CASSEGQGNSGNTIYF. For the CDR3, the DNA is TGTGCCAGCAGTGAGGGGCAGGGGAACTCTGGAAACACCATATATTTT.

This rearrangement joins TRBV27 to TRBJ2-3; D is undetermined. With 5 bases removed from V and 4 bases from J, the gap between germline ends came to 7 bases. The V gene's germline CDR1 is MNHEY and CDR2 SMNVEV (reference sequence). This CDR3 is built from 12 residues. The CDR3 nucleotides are TGTGCCAGCAGTCCTTCACCAGATACGCAGTATTTT. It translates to CASSPSPDTQYF.

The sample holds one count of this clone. DNA of the CDR3: TGTGCCAGCAGTTCCCCCGGGCAAGGGCTCGAGCAGTACTTC. Its translation: CASSSPGQGLEQYF. This sequence joins TRBV6-5 and TRBJ2-7; D unclear. From germline, CDR1 is MNHEY and CDR2 SVGAGI. V was shortened by 4 bases and J by 6 bases, with 16 bases between the two germline ends. This CDR3 contains 14 residues.